This T cell receptor beta chain appears in the sequencing data of a study of OX40 agonist ivuxolimab in advanced cancers. The data were produced by immunoSEQ multiplex PCR, yet TCRdb's version contains in-frame clones alone and is incomplete. This sample has around 30,000 clones, with roughly 90% found just once. Regarding the study as a whole: Not determined was the antigen specificity of the expanded peripheral T cells.

CDR3 length: 14 residues. From germline, CDR1 is SNHLY and CDR2 FYNNEI. V shed 5 bases and J shed 2 bases, with 12 bases lying between them. This clone was counted once. The antigen is unknown. This TCR derives from an adult with an advanced solid tumor such as melanoma, head and neck, liver or kidney cancer. The V and J genes are TRBV2 and TRBJ1-1, with D tentatively TRBD1 (6 bases). Sequences were derived from CD4+ or CD8+ T cells sorted from blood, sampled in a trial of the OX40 agonist ivuxolimab. The CDR3 region has the DNA TGTGCCAGCAGTCCGGGGGCGCCTAACACTGAAGCTTTCTTT. Its protein is CASSPGAPNTEAFF.